A selection of T cell receptor beta chains follows, all from one sample in a study of blood T cell repertoires in COVID-19. Clones were read by immunoSEQ multiplex PCR, and TCRdb kept only the in-frame ones, dropping some. The table lists approximately 250,000 clones, around 86% of them singletons. The specimen was peripheral blood. These receptors were taken from a man aged 35 to 55 with active or convalescent COVID-19. The CDR3 runs from the conserved cysteine through the conserved F or W. The order of the fields is clone size, V gene, J gene, D gene, CDR3 DNA, CDR3 protein. D genes are given only for firm matches. Clone size is given for some rows only: seen once, a few or many times, or a class if the clone is expanded.

once	TRBV6-1	TRBJ2-7	TRBD1	TGTGCCACCAATGAAGGGACAGGGGCAGGCGAGCAGTACTTC	CATNEGTGAGEQYF
once	TRBV27	TRBJ2-1	TRBD2	TGTGCCAGCAGATCCACCCCTTCTAGCGGGATGCTAAACAATGAGCAGTTCTTC	CASRSTPSSGMLNNEQFF
few	TRBV14	TRBJ1-4	NA	TGTGCCAGCAGCCTCTCCATAGTTGAAAAACTGTTTTTT	CASSLSIVEKLFF
NA	TRBV19	TRBJ2-7	NA	TGTGCCAGTAGTAGTCAGGGGGGACTCTACGAGCAGTACTTC	CASSSQGGLYEQYF
NA	TRBV24-1	TRBJ1-5	NA	TGTGCCACCAGTGATGTAGATCAGCCCCAGCATTTT	CATSDVDQPQHF
NA	TRBV11-3	TRBJ2-3	NA	TGTGCCAGCAGCTTAGTTGCCAACGCGGATACGCAGTATTTT	CASSLVANADTQYF
NA	TRBV4-1	TRBJ2-7	NA	TGCGCCAGCAGCCAACCGACAGGGAGGAACGAGCAGTACTTC	CASSQPTGRNEQYF
NA	TRBV27	TRBJ1-3	TRBD1	TGTGCCAGCAGTCCTCAGGGGGCTGGAAACACCATATATTTT	CASSPQGAGNTIYF
NA	TRBV24-1	TRBJ2-3	NA	TGTGCCACCAGTGATTCAAAGGGGTGGGGCCTTAGCACAGATACGCAGTATTTT	CATSDSKGWGLSTDTQYF
NA	TRBV4-2	TRBJ2-2	NA	TGTGCCAGCAGCCTCGGTTCGGGGGAAGGCACCGGGGAGCTGTTTTTT	CASSLGSGEGTGELFF
once	TRBV3-1/TRBV3-2	TRBJ2-7	TRBD1	TGTGCCAGCAGCCAAGTCCGGGACAGGGGATCCGAGCAGTACTTC	CASSQVRDRGSEQYF